The following is a T cell receptor (beta chain) sequence with its context. There is no known antigen for this receptor. No quality values exist for individual bases; no much larger clone is one base distant. The immunoSEQ Assay, a bias-controlled multiplex PCR, was used to amplify TCRbeta CDR3 regions from genomic DNA. Under the source paper's analysis protocol: Nucleated cell counts per sample were estimated from amplification of reference gene primers within the assay. Sequence reads were collapsed and filtered to measure the absolute abundance of every unique TCRbeta CDR3 rearrangement. Productive Simpson clonality was computed per sample as the square root of Simpson's diversity index over productive rearrangements. Not all clones reach the TCRdb copy of this immuneACCESS table, which keeps in-frame sequences only. Checked studies attribute under half of the gap to unresolved V genes and leave the rest unexplained. The V and J calls and clone size are taken from that table; D and trimming were inferred from the DNA. The sample data list approximately 110,000 clones, and over 80% of these were observed just once. Around 0.77% of the sample comes from the top ten.

The record originates from a study of blood T cell repertoires in COVID-19 (TCRdb year 2020). Concerning the study at large: Samples from collaborators originated in the United States, Italy and Spain and spanned both the acute and convalescent phases of COVID-19. The repertoires were released in a freely available public database meant as a resource for research on the immune response to SARS-CoV-2. Samples came from the ongoing ImmuneRACE study (first 160 participants) plus 1,254 subjects from 6 global collaborators. Where HLA class I and class II types were available, the types were taken from metadata supplied by the sample provider, not from assay-based typing. The prospective study material was composed of cDNA or gDNA derived from T cells, B-cell-depleted T cells, or PBMCs. The sample metadata nearly always contained a de-identified subject ID, COVID-19 status, age in years and sex. Subjects who had been exposed to COVID-19, were actively infected with it, or had recovered from it provided the deeply sampled blood TCRbeta repertoires that made up the dataset. Study-level results and caveats: The quantity of clinical and demographic metadata differed by source and by participant and was supplied without curation.

Each collaborating institution followed its own protocols to collect whole blood in K2EDTA tubes. For TCRbeta analysis, collaborator samples were shipped as frozen whole blood, as isolated PBMCs, or as DNA extracted from either sample type. This TCR was recovered from a woman in her seventies with acute or convalescent COVID-19. Material: peripheral blood.

The CDR3 region reads CASREQGALVTGELFF. Read as DNA, the sequence is TGTGCCAGCAGAGAACAGGGGGCTCTGGTCACCGGGGAGCTGTTTTTT. This receptor chain uses TRBV6-1 and TRBJ2-2; 9 central nucleotides agree with TRBD1. The germline V gene supplies CDR1 MNHNS and CDR2 SASEGT. There are 16 amino acids in the CDR3, from cysteine to phenylalanine inclusive. Left in the record is the CDR3 DNA by itself, 48 bases read in frame from the first base. V trim: 6 bases; J trim: 4 bases; unmatched bases: 9.